These T cell receptor beta chains were read from a single sample in a study of long-term antiretroviral therapy in people with HIV. TCRdb's table, derived via immunoSEQ multiplex PCR, lists solely in-frame clones and lacks some. Among 15,000 to 20,000 clones listed, roughly 80% were seen once. Specimen: unsorted PBMCs, collected 0.6 years after starting antiretroviral therapy. The receptors here all came from a woman between 18 and 30 years old with HIV. Each CDR3 is given with its conserved first and last residue. A D gene is named only where the DNA matches it firmly. Not all rows give a size; the values are once, few, many and, for expanded clones, a class.

cdr3_aa | cdr3_nt | d_call | v_call | clone_size | j_call | cdr3_length
CASSANWGQSEKLFF | TGTGCCAGCAGTGCCAACTGGGGACAAAGTGAAAAACTGTTTTTT | . | TRBV6-5 | . | TRBJ1-4 | 15
CASSLRRDSAGNEQFF | TGTGCCAGCAGCTTAAGACGGGACAGCGCAGGCAATGAGCAGTTCTTC | TRBD1 | TRBV7-8 | . | TRBJ2-1 | 16
CSVEGRAGGSAEQYF | TGCAGCGTTGAAGGGAGGGCGGGAGGGTCGGCCGAGCAGTACTTC | TRBD2 | TRBV29-1 | . | TRBJ2-7 | 15
CASSPSSGSYNEQFF | TGCGCCAGCAGTCCCTCTAGCGGCTCCTACAATGAGCAGTTCTTC | TRBD2 | TRBV5-1 | . | TRBJ2-1 | 15
CAIGTSGVYNEQFF | TGTGCCATCGGGACTAGCGGGGTCTACAATGAGCAGTTCTTC | TRBD2 | TRBV28 | . | TRBJ2-1 | 14
CASSIGQGLANYGYTF | TGTGCCAGCAGTATAGGACAGGGGCTAGCTAACTATGGCTACACCTTC | TRBD1 | TRBV27 | hyperexpanded | TRBJ1-2 | 16
CSASGATTQYF | TGCAGTGCTAGCGGAGCTACTACGCAGTATTTT | . | TRBV20-1 | once | TRBJ2-3 | 11
CASSVVGQGETQYF | TGTGCCAGCAGCGTAGTTGGACAGGGGGAGACCCAGTACTTC | TRBD1 | TRBV9 | . | TRBJ2-5 | 14
CASSFGGSSGNTIYF | TGTGCCAGCAGTTTCGGGGGCTCCTCTGGAAACACCATATATTTT | . | TRBV28 | few | TRBJ1-3 | 15
CASSEAPGLAVPDTQYF | TGTGCCAGCAGCGAAGCACCGGGACTAGCGGTCCCAGATACGCAGTATTTT | TRBD2 | TRBV9 | . | TRBJ2-3 | 17
CASSRQGQYGYTF | TGTGCCAGCAGCCGGCAAGGACAGTATGGCTACACCTTC | . | TRBV6-1 | . | TRBJ1-2 | 13
CASSYSGRLSYEQYF | TGTGCCAGCAGTTACTCGGGTCGACTCTCCTACGAGCAGTACTTC | . | TRBV6-6 | . | TRBJ2-7 | 15
CASSLGDEQYF | TGTGCCAGCAGCCTGGGGGACGAGCAGTACTTC | . | TRBV5-4 | . | TRBJ2-7 | 11
CASSMQGAGNSPLHF | TGTGCCAGCAGCATGCAGGGGGCTGGAAATTCACCCCTCCACTTT | TRBD1 | TRBV7-3 | . | TRBJ1-6 | 15
CASSPDVGRRETQYF | TGTGCCAGCAGTCCTGACGTGGGGCGGAGGGAGACCCAGTACTTC | . | TRBV6-5 | . | TRBJ2-5 | 15
CASSAEQWGEKLFF | TGTGCCAGCAGCGCGGAGCAGTGGGGTGAAAAACTGTTTTTT | . | TRBV5-8 | once | TRBJ1-4 | 14
CASSLRVPLNTQYF | TGTGCCAGCAGTCTACGGGTACCGTTAAATACGCAGTATTTT | . | TRBV28 | once | TRBJ2-3 | 14
CASSLLPRPQETQYF | TGTGCCAGCAGCTTACTCCCTAGACCCCAAGAGACCCAGTACTTC | . | TRBV7-2 | . | TRBJ2-5 | 15
CASKPGRTQETQYF | TGCGCCAGCAAACCAGGAAGGACCCAAGAGACCCAGTACTTC | . | TRBV10-2 | . | TRBJ2-5 | 14
CASSYVQGHHETQYF | TGTGCCAGCAGTTACGTCCAGGGTCATCATGAGACCCAGTACTTC | . | TRBV6-5 | . | TRBJ2-5 | 15
CASTGNLNTGELFF | TGTGCCAGTACGGGCAACTTGAACACCGGGGAGCTGTTTTTT | . | TRBV19 | . | TRBJ2-2 | 14